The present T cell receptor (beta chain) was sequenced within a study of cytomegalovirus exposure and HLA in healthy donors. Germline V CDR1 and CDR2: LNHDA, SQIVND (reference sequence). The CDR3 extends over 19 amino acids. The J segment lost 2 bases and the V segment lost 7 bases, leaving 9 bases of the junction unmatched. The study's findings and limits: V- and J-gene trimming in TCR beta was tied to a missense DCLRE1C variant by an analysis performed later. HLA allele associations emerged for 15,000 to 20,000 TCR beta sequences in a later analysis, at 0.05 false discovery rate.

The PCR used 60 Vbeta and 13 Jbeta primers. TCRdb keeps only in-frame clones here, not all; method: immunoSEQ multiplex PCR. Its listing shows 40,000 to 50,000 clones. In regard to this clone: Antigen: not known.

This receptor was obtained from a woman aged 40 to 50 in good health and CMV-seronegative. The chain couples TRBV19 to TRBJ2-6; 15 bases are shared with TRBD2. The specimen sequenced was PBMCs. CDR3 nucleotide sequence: TGTGCCAGTAAATTGGGACTAGCGGGGGGATCCCCTGGGGCCAACGTCCTGACTTTC. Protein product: CASKLGLAGGSPGANVLTF.